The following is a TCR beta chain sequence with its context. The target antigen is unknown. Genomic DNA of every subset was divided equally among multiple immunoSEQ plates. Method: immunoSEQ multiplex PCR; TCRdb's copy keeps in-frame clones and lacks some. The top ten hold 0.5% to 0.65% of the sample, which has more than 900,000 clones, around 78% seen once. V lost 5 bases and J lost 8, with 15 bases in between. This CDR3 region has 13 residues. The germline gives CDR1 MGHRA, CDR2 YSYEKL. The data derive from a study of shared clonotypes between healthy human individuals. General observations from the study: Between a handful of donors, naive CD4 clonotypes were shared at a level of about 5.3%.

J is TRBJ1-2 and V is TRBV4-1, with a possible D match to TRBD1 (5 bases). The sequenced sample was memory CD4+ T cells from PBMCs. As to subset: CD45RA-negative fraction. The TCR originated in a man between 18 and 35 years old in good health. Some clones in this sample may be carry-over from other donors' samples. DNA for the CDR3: TGCGCCAGCAGCGGCCGTCAGGGAGCGGGCTACACCTTC. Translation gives CASSGRQGAGYTF.